Sequencing of this T cell receptor beta chain was carried out in a study of OX40 agonist ivuxolimab in advanced cancers. Study details: Every 2 weeks, patients received ivuxolimab intravenously, dosed at 0.01 to 10 mg/kg. The dose-escalation cohort had hepatocellular carcinoma, melanoma, renal cell or head and neck cancer.

This clone was detected only once. Antigen unknown. Assay: immunoSEQ multiplex PCR; the TCRdb copy retains only in-frame clones and omits some. Of 60,000 to 85,000 clones in the sample, about nine tenths were seen once. The CDR3 sequence is 12 residues long. Trimming removed 4 bases at V and 1 base at J, with 4 bases between. CDR1 and CDR2 from the germline V gene are SQVTM and ANQGSEA. Overall study findings and caveats: Among the lowest levels of clonal expansion were found in partial responders at 0.1-3.0 mg/kg.

This receptor was taken from an adult with an advanced solid tumor such as melanoma, head and neck, liver or kidney cancer. This specimen consisted of CD4+ or CD8+ T cells sorted from blood, obtained in a trial of the OX40 agonist ivuxolimab. V usage is TRBV29-1 and J usage is TRBJ2-2; D is unclear. CDR3 region: CSVGRNTGELFF. In nucleotides, the CDR3 is TGCAGCGTTGGCAGGAACACCGGGGAGCTGTTTTTT.